This TCR beta chain was obtained from a study of blood T cell repertoires in COVID-19. Study-wide context: Samples of COVID-19 (acute and convalescent) were obtained from the United States, Italy and Spain. T cells, B-cell-depleted T cells, or PBMCs provided the cDNA or gDNA that served as material.

Original analysis: The authors estimated nucleated cell counts from reference gene primer amplification. TCRdb's table, derived via immunoSEQ multiplex PCR, lists solely in-frame clones and lacks some. That table gives V, J and clone size, and the DNA gave D and trimming. Seen here are 55,000 to 65,000 clones, 91% observed once, and the top ten hold about 8.1%. V was trimmed by 4 bases and J by 2 bases, leaving 10 bases between them. Germline CDR1 reads SGHKS; CDR2 reads YYEKEE (reference sequence). The CDR3 contains 13 residues. The V call is TRBV5-5, the J call TRBJ2-7; no definite D call. The specimen was peripheral blood. The TCR sequence derives from a human donor in a cohort sampled during active COVID-19. CDR3 region: CASSPLTTYEQYF. The CDR3 DNA reads as TGTGCCAGCAGCCCACTAACCACCTACGAGCAGTACTTC.